This T cell receptor (beta chain) was recovered during a study of control samples from healthy donors and cancer patients. Produced via immunoSEQ multiplex PCR; TCRdb's table is partial and in-frame only. The sample gives around 140,000 clones, approximately 92% of which show up once; around 2.5% is in the top ten. V lost 1 base and J lost 6; bases outside the gene matches: 8. The CDR3 loop spans 15 amino acids. Germline V gene lookup returns CDR1 SGHRS and CDR2 YFSETQ. This chain connects TRBV5-1 to TRBJ2-7; 9 bases map to TRBD2. Sample: blood. This TCR was sampled from a man in his forties in good health. In DNA, the CDR3 is TGCGCCAGCAGCTTGAATAGCGGGGGATTTCTCGAGCAGTACTTC. Translated, it gives CASSLNSGGFLEQYF.